Below are 8 T cell receptor beta chains sequenced from a single sample in a study of blood T cell repertoires in COVID-19. Method: immunoSEQ multiplex PCR; TCRdb's copy keeps in-frame clones and lacks some. The sample gives roughly 380,000 clones, about 91% of which show up once; about 1.4% is in the top ten. The sample was peripheral blood. These TCRs come from a woman between 35 and 50 years old with COVID-19, enrolled during active disease.

The chain recombines TRBV27 with TRBJ2-2, with D tentatively TRBD2 (7 bases). Trimming cost V 3 bases and J 4 bases, with 15 bases left between them. Germline V gene lookup returns CDR1 MNHEY and CDR2 SMNVEV (reference sequence). CDR3 length equals 16 residues. This CDR3 reads CASSFLQGGSTGELFF. CDR3 DNA: TGTGCCAGCAGTTTTTTACAGGGCGGGAGCACCGGGGAGCTGTTTTTT.

The chain couples TRBV30 to TRBJ1-1; D is perhaps TRBD1 (5 bases). The CDR3 has 12 amino acids. Germline V gene data show CDR1 as GTSNPN and CDR2 as SVGIG (reference sequence). Trimming left V 3 bases short and J 5 bases short, with 10 bases between. CDR3 in DNA: TGTGCCTGGAGGTTGGGGCGGACTGAAGCTTTCTTT. As protein: CAWRLGRTEAFF.

This rearrangement joins TRBV6-4 to TRBJ2-1; 9 bases align to TRBD2. The germline V gene encodes CDR1 MRHNA and CDR2 SNTAGT. V gave up 3 bases and J gave up 10 bases; unmatched junction bases: 7. The CDR3 contains 14 residues. In DNA form, the CDR3 reads TGTGCCAGCAGTGAGGCTAGCGGGGACGAGGAGCAGTTCTTC. Protein: CASSEASGDEEQFF.

V gene TRBV6-5 combines with J gene TRBJ2-7, with TRBD1 matching over 9 bases. The CDR3 is 15 amino acids. The junction had 7 bases not matched to a gene; V was cut back by 4 bases and J by 3 bases. Germline V lookup: CDR1 MNHEY, CDR2 SVGAGI. The CDR3 DNA sequence: TGTGCCAGCAGTTCAACCGGGACAGGGTACTACGAGCAGTACTTC. This encodes CASSSTGTGYYEQYF.

V and J are TRBV28 and TRBJ2-7; 7 bases fit TRBD2. CDR3 size: 13 residues. The J segment lost 3 bases and the V segment lost 6 bases, leaving 5 bases of the junction unmatched. Germline CDR1 is MDHEN and CDR2 is SYDVKM. CDR3 nucleotides: TGTGCCAGCAGGCAGCAGCGGGGCTACGAGCAGTACTTC. Its protein product is CASRQQRGYEQYF. Based on the CDR3 plus reference TRBV28 and TRBJ2-7, the full variable domain is DVKVTQSSRYLVKRTGEKVFLECVQDMDHENMFWYRQDPGLGLRLIYFSYDVKMKEKGDIPEGYSVSREKKERFSLILESASTNQTSMYLCASRQQRGYEQYFGPGTRLTVT.

This rearrangement joins TRBV27 to TRBJ2-7, with 7 bases identical to TRBD1. V shed 5 bases, J shed 6 bases, and the junction held 7 bases outside the gene matches. The CDR3 runs 13 residues. Germline CDR1 and CDR2: MNHEY and SMNVEV (reference sequence). Written as DNA, the CDR3 is TGTGCCAGCAGTCCACAGGGGCGGTTCGAGCAGTACTTC. Its translation: CASSPQGRFEQYF.

The chain couples TRBV5-1 to TRBJ1-1; 7 bases line up with TRBD1. V was pared by 4 bases and J by 0 bases, with 6 bases of the junction left unmatched. This CDR3 comprises 15 residues. Germline assignment: CDR1 SGHRS and CDR2 YFSETQ. CDR3: CASSPRTGMNTEAFF. CDR3 nucleotide sequence: TGCGCCAGCAGCCCCCGGACAGGCATGAACACTGAAGCTTTCTTT.

The genes are TRBV7-3 and TRBJ2-5; D unclear. Germline V gene sequence: CDR1 SGHTA, CDR2 FQGTGA. The CDR3 covers 15 residues. V lost 3 bases and J 7 bases, leaving 18 bases between the germline ends. Written as DNA, the CDR3 is TGTGCCAGCAGCTTCGGTGCGGAGCTGGGTGGGACCCAGTACTTC. As protein: CASSFGAELGGTQYF. Full variable domain (outside the CDR3, taken from reference TRBV7-3 and TRBJ2-5): GAGVSQTPSNKVTEKGKYVELRCDPISGHTALYWYRQSLGQGPEFLIYFQGTGAADDSGLPNDRFFAVRPEGSVSTLKIQRTERGDSAVYLCASSFGAELGGTQYFGPGTRLLVL.